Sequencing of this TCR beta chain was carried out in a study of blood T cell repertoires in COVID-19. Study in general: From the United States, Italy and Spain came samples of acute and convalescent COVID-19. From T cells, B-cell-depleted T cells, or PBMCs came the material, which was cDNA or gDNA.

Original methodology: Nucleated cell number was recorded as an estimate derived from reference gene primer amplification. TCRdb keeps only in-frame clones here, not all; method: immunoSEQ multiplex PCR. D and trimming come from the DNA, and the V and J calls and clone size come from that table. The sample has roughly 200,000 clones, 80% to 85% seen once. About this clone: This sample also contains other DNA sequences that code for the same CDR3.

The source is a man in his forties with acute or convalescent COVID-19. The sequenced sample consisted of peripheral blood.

CDR3 sequence reads: CASSLTATNEKLFF. The DNA for the CDR3 is TGTGCCAGCAGTTTGACAGCAACTAATGAAAAACTGTTTTTT. The gene calls are TRBV28 and TRBJ1-4; possible D gene TRBD1, 5 bases. Trimming took off 3 bases at V and 0 bases at J, with 5 bases between the two ends. The CDR3 spans 14 residues. The germline gives CDR1 MDHEN, CDR2 SYDVKM.